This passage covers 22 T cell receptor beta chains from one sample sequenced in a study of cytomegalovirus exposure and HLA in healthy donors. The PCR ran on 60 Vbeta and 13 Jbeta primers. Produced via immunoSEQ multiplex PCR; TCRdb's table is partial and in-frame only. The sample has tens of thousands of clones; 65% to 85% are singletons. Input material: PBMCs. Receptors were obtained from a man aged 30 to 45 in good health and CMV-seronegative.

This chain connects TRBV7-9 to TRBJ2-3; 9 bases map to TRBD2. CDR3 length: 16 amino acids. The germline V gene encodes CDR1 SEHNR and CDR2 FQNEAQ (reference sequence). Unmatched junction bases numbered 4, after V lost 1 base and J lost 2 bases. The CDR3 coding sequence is TGTGCCAGCAGCTTAGGGGCTAGCGGGGTCACAGATACGCAGTATTTT. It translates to CASSLGASGVTDTQYF. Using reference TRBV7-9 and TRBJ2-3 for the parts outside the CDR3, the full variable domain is DTGVSQNPRHKITKRGQNVTFRCDPISEHNRLYWYRQTLGQGPEFLTYFQNEAQLEKSRLLSDRFSAERPKGSFSTLEIQRTEQGDSAMYLCASSLGASGVTDTQYFGPGTRLTVL.

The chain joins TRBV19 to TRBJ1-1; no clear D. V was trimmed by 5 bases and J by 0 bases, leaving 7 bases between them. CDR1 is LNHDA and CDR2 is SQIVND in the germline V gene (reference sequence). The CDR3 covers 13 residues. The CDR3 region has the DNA TGTGCCAGTAGTTCACGAGTGAACACTGAAGCTTTCTTT. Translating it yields CASSSRVNTEAFF. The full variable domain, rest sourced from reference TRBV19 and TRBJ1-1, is DGGITQSPKYLFRKEGQNVTLSCEQNLNHDAMYWYRQDPGQGLRLIYYSQIVNDFQKGDIAEGYSVSREKKESFPLTVTSAQKNPTAFYLCASSSRVNTEAFFGQGTRLTVV.

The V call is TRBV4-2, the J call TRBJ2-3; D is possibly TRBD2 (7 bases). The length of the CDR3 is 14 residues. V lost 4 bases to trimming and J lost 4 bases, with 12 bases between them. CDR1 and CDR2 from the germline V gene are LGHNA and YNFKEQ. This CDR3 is CASSPGGRSDTQYF. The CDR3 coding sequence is TGTGCCAGCAGCCCGGGGGGCCGCTCAGATACGCAGTATTTT.

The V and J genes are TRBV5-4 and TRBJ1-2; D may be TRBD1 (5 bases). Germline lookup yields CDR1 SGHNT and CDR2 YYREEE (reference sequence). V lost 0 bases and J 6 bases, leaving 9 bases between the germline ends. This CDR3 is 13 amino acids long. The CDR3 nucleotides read TGTGCCAGCAGCTTGGTGGGGGAGGATGGCTACACCTTC. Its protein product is CASSLVGEDGYTF.

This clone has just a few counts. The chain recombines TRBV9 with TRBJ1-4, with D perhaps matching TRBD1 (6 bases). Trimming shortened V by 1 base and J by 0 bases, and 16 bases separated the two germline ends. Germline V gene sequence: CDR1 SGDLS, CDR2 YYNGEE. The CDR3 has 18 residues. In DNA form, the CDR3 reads TGTGCCAGCAGCGTACGGGGGGGCAGCGACGCAACTAATGAAAAACTGTTTTTT. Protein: CASSVRGGSDATNEKLFF. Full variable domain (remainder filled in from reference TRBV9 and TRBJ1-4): DSGVTQTPKHLITATGQRVTLRCSPRSGDLSVYWYQQSLDQGLQFLIQYYNGEERAKGNILERFSAQQFPDLHSELNLSSLELGDSALYFCASSVRGGSDATNEKLFFGSGTQLSVL.

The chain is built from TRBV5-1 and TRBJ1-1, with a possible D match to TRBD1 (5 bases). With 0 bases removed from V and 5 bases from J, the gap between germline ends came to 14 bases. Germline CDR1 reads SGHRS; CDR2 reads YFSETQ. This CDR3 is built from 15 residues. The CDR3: CASSLASGEGTEAFF. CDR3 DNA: TGCGCCAGCAGCTTGGCTTCGGGGGAAGGGACTGAAGCTTTCTTT.

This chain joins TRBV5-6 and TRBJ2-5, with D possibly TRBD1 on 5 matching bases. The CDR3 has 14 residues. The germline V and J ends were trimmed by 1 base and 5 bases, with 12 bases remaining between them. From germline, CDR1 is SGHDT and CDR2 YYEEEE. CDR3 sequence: CASSLQGSKETQYF. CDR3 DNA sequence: TGTGCCAGCAGCTTGCAGGGAAGCAAGGAGACCCAGTACTTC.

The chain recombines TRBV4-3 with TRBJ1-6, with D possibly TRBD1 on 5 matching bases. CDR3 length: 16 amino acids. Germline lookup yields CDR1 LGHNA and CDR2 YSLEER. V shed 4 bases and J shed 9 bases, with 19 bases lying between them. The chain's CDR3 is CASSPREGRLGSPLHF. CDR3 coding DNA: TGCGCCAGCAGCCCCCGGGAGGGGAGACTCGGTTCACCCCTCCACTTT.

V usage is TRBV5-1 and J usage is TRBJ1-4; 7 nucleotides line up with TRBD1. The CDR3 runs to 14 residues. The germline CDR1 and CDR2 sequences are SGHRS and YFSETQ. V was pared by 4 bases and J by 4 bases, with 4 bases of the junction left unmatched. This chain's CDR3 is CASSTGTDNEKLFF. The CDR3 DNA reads TGCGCCAGCAGCACCGGGACAGATAATGAAAAACTGTTTTTT.

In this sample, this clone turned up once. This CDR3 reads CASSDRGRGGDTQYF. The CDR3 DNA sequence: TGTGCCAGCAGTGATAGAGGCAGGGGTGGAGATACGCAGTATTTT. The rearrangement joins TRBV2 to TRBJ2-3; tentative D call: TRBD1 (6 bases). The germline V gene encodes CDR1 SNHLY and CDR2 FYNNEI. The CDR3 length is 15 residues. Deletions cut 3 bases from V and 5 bases from J, with 15 bases between.

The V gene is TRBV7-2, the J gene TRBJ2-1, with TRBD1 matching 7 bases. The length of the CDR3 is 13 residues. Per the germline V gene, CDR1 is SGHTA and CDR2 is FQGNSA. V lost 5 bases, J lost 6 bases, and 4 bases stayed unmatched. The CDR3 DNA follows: TGTGCCAGCAGCCGTGACAGGGCCAATGAGCAGTTCTTC. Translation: CASSRDRANEQFF.

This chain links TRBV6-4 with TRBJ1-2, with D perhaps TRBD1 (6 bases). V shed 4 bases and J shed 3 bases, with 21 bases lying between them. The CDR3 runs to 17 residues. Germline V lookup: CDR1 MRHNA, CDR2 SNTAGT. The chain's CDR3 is CASSATPSGGGHYGYTF. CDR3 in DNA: TGTGCCAGCAGTGCCACCCCGAGTGGGGGGGGGCACTATGGCTACACCTTC.

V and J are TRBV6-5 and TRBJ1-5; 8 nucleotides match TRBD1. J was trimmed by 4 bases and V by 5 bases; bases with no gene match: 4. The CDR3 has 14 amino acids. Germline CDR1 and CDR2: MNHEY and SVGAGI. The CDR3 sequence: CASSTDRVNQPQHF. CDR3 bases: TGTGCCAGCAGTACGGACAGGGTAAATCAGCCCCAGCATTTT.

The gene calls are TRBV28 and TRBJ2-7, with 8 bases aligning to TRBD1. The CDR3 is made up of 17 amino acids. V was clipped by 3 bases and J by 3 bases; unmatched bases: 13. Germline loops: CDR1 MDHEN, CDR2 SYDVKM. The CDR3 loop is CASSLLPLAGGNYEQYF. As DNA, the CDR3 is TGTGCCAGCAGTTTGCTCCCCCTGGCAGGGGGCAACTACGAGCAGTACTTC.

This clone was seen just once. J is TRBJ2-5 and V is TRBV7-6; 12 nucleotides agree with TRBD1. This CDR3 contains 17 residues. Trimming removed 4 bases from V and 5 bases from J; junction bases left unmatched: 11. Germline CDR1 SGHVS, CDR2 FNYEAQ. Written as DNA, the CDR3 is TGTGCCAGCAGCTCAACCGTCTTGGGACAGGGGGCCGAGACCCAGTACTTC. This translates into CASSSTVLGQGAETQYF.

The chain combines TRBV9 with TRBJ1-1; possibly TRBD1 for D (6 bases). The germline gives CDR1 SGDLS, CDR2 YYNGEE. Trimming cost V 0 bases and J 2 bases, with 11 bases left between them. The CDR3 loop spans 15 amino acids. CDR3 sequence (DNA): TGTGCCAGCAGCGTAGAGGACAGTTCTAACACTGAAGCTTTCTTT. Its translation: CASSVEDSSNTEAFF.

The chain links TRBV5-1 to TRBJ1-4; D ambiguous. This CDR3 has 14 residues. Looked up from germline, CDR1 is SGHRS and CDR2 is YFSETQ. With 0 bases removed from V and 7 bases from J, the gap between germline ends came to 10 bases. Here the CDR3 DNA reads TGCGCCAGCAGCTTGGGAGGGAATGGTGAAAAACTGTTTTTT. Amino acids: CASSLGGNGEKLFF.

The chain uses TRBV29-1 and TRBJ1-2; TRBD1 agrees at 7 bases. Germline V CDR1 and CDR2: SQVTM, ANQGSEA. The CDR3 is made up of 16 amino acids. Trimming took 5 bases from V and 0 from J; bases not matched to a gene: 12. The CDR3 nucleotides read TGCAGCGTTAGTCGGGGCTCAGGGGGTGCTAACTATGGCTACACCTTC. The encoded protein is CSVSRGSGGANYGYTF.

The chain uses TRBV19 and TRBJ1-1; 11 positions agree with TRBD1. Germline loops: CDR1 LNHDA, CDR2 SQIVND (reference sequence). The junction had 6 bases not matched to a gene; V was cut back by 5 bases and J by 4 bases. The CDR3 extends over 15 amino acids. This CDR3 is CASSLGQGVATEAFF. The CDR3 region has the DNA TGTGCCAGTAGTTTGGGACAGGGGGTCGCCACTGAAGCTTTCTTT.

The CDR3 DNA reads TGTGCCACACTCTTGGTGGGGAGTGGCACAGATACGCAGTATTTT. It encodes CATLLVGSGTDTQYF. The chain recombines TRBV5-4 with TRBJ2-3; D is perhaps TRBD2 (5 bases). V dropped 9 bases and J dropped 1 base, with 18 bases sitting between them. From germline, CDR1 is SGHNT and CDR2 YYREEE (reference sequence). This CDR3 spans 15 amino acids.

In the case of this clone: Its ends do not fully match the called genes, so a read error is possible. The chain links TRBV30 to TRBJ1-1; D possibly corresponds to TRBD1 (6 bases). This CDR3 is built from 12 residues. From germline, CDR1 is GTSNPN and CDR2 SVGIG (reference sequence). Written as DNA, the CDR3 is TGTGCCTGGGGTGTTATCAGGGGAGAAGCTTTCTTT. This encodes CAWGVIRGEAFF.

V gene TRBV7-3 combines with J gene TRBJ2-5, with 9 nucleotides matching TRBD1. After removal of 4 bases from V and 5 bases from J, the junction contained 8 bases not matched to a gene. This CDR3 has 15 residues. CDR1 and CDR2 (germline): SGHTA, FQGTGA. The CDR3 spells CASSSYRGRGETQYF. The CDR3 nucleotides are TGTGCCAGCAGCTCCTACAGGGGGCGCGGGGAGACCCAGTACTTC.